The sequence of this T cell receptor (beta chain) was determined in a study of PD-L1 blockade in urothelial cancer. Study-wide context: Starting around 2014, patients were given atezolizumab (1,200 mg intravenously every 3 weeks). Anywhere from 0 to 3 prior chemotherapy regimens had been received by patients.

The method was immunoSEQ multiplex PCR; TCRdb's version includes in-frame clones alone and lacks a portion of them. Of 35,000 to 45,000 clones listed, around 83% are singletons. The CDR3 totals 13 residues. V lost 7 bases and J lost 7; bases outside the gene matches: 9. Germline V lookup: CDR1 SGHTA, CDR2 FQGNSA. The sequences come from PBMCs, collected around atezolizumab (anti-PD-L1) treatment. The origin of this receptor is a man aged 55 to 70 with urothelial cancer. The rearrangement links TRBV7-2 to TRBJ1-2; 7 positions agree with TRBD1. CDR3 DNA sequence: TGTGCCAGCAACGAGGGGGGACAGCCTGGCTACACCTTC. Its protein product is CASNEGGQPGYTF.